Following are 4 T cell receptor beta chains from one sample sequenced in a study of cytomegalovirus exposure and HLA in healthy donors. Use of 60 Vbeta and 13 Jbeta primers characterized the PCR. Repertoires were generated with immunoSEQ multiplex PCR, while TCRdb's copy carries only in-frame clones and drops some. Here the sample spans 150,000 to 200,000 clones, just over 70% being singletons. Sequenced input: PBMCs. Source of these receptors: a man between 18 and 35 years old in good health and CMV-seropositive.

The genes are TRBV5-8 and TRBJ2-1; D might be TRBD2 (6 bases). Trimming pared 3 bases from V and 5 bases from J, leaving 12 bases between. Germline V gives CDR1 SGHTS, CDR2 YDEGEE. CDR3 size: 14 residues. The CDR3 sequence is CASSYEGTDNEQFF. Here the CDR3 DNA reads TGTGCCAGCAGCTACGAAGGGACTGACAATGAGCAGTTCTTC.

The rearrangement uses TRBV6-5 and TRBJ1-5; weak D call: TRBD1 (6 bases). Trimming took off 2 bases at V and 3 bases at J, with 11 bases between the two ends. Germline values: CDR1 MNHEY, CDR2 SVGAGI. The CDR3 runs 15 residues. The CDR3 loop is CASSYRRDNNQPQHF. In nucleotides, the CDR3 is TGTGCCAGCAGTTACCGCCGGGACAACAATCAGCCCCAGCATTTT.

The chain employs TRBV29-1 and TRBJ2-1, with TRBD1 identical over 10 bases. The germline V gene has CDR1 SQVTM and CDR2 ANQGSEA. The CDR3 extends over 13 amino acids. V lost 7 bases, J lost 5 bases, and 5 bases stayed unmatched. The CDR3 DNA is TGCAGCGGGGGGACAGGGGACCACAATGAGCAGTTCTTC. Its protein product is CSGGTGDHNEQFF.

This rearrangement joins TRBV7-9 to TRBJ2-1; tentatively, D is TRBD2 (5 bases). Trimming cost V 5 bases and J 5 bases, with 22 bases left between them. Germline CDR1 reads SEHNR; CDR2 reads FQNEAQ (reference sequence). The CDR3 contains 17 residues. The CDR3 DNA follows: TGTGCCAGCAGCGTCCGGGTCTTCTTGGAGAGGGACAATGAGCAGTTCTTC. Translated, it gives CASSVRVFLERDNEQFF.